The subject of this entry is one T cell receptor (beta chain). Its antigen is as yet unknown. MiXCR, run by TCRdb on the 5' RACE reads, gives a single entry per CDR3 protein. The sample contains under 300,000 distinct CDR3 sequences, about 14% of which appear only once. Per germline, CDR1 MNHNY and CDR2 SVGAGI (reference sequence). Trimming cost V 7 bases and J 2 bases, with 8 bases left between them. The CDR3 has 12 amino acids. This specimen belongs to a study of identical twins. Overall study results and limits: The authors drew conclusions from cross-sectional statistical analysis rather than following the same donors. Abundant cord blood beta clonotypes carried fewer insertions; memory repertoires showed none. Zero-insertion analyses were open to partial confounding by invariant MAIT and iNKT cells.

The chain links TRBV6-6 to TRBJ2-5; D may be TRBD1 (6 bases). The sample taken for sequencing was memory (CD45RO+) T cells sorted from blood. This receptor was taken from a woman between 18 and 29 years old in good health. CDR3 in DNA: TGTGCCAGCAATCAGGGGCAAGAGACCCAGTACTTC. Amino acid sequence: CASNQGQETQYF.